Below, 3 T cell receptor beta chains from the same sample are listed, as sequenced in a study of control samples from healthy donors and cancer patients. Sequencing was performed with immunoSEQ multiplex PCR; in TCRdb, only in-frame clones are kept and a portion is missing. Among 170,000 or so clones listed, around 87% were seen once. Specimen: blood. The receptors come from a woman in her forties or fifties in good health.

V usage is TRBV5-6 and J usage is TRBJ2-1; possible D gene TRBD2, 6 bases. From germline, CDR1 is SGHDT and CDR2 YYEEEE. The V and J ends lost 3 bases and 3 bases respectively, with 10 bases between them. This CDR3 spans 14 amino acids. CDR3 DNA: TGTGCCAGCAGCTCGGGAGTTAACTACAATGAGCAGTTCTTC. Protein product: CASSSGVNYNEQFF.

V usage is TRBV29-1 and J usage is TRBJ1-1; 12 bases match TRBD1. The J segment lost 2 bases and the V segment lost 4 bases, leaving 5 bases of the junction unmatched. Germline V gene data show CDR1 as SQVTM and CDR2 as ANQGSEA. The CDR3 sequence is 15 residues long. CDR3 region: CSVGFGTGGNTEAFF. The DNA for the CDR3 is TGCAGCGTTGGTTTCGGGACAGGGGGCAACACTGAAGCTTTCTTT.

V and J are TRBV5-1 and TRBJ2-7; D possibly corresponds to TRBD2 (6 bases). V was trimmed by 0 bases and J by 2 bases, leaving 12 bases between them. This CDR3 contains 15 residues. Germline-derived CDR1 and CDR2 are SGHRS and YFSETQ. The CDR3 protein is CASSLGGLSTYEQYF. CDR3 in DNA: TGCGCCAGCAGCTTGGGGGGACTGTCGACCTACGAGCAGTACTTC.